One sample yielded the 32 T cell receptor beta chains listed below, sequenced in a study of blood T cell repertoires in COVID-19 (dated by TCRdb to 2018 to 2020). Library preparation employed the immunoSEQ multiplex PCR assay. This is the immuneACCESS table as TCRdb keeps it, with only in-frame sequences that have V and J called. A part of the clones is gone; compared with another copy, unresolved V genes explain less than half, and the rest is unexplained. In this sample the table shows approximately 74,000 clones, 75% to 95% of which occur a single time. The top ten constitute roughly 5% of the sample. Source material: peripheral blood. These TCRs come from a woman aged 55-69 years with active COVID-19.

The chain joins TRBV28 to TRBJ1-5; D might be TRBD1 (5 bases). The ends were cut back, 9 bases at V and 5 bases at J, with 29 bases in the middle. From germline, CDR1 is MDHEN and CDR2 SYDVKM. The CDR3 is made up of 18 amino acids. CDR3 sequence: CASSHSLGLGSIDQPQHF. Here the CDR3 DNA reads TGTGCCAGTTCACACTCATTGGGACTAGGGTCCATAGATCAGCCCCAGCATTTT.

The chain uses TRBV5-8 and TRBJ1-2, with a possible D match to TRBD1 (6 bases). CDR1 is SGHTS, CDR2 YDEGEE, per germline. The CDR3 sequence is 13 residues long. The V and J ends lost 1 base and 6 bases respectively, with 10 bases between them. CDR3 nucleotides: TGTGCCAGCAGCTTGCACAGGGAAAATGGCTACACCTTC. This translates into CASSLHRENGYTF.

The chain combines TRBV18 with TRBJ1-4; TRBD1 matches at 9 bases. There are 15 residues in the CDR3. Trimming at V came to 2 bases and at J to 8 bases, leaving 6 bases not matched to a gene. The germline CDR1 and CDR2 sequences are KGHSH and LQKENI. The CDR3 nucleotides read TGTGCCAGCTCACCAGGACAGGGGTTTAGCGAAAAACTGTTTTTT. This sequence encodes CASSPGQGFSEKLFF.

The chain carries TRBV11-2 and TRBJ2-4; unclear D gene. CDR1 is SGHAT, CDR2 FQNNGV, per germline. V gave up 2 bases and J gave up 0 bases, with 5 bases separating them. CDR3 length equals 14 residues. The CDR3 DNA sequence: TGTGCCAGCAGCTTACGTCTAGCCAAAAACATTCAGTACTTC. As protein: CASSLRLAKNIQYF.

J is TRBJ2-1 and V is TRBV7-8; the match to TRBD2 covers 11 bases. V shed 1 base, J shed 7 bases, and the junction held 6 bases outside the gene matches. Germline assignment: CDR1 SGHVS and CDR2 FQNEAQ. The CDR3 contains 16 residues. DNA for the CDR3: TGTGCCAGCAGCTTAGGCACTAGCGGGAGTGGTAATGAGCAGTTCTTC. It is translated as CASSLGTSGSGNEQFF. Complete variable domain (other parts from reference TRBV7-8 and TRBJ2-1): GAGVSQSPRYKVAKRGQDVALRCDPISGHVSLFWYQQALGQGPEFLTYFQNEAQLDKSGLPSDRFFAERPEGSVSTLKIQRTQQEDSAVYLCASSLGTSGSGNEQFFGPGTRLTVL.

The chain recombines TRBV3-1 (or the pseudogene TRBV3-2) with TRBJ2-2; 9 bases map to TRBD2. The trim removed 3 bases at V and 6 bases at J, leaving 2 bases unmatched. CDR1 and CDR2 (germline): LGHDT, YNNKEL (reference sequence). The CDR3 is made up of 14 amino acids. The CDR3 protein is CASSHSGSAGELFF. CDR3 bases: TGTGCCAGCAGCCATAGCGGGAGTGCCGGGGAGCTGTTTTTT.

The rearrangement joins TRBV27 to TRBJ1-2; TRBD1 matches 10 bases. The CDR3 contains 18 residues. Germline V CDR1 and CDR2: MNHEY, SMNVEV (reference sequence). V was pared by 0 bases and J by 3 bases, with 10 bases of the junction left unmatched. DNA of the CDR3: TGTGCCAGCAGTTTATCAGCCCGGACAGGGGGGTCTTACTATGGCTACACCTTC. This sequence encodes CASSLSARTGGSYYGYTF.

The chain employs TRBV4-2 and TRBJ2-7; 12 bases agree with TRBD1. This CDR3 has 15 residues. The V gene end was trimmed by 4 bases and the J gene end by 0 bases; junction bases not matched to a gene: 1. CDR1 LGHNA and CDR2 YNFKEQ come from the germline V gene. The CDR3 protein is CASSRGQGASYEQYF. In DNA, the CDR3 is TGTGCCAGCAGCCGGGGACAGGGGGCCTCCTACGAGCAGTACTTC.

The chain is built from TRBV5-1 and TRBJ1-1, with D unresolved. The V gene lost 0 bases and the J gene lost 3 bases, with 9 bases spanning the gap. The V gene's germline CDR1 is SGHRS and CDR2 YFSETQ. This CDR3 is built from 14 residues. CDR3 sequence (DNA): TGCGCCAGCAGCTTGGGTGCCGGTGACACTGAAGCTTTCTTT. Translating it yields CASSLGAGDTEAFF.

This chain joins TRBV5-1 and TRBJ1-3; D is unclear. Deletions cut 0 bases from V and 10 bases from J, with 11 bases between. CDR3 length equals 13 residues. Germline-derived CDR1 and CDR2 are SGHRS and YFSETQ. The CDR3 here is CASSLVERGTIYF. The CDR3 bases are TGCGCCAGCAGCTTGGTAGAAAGAGGGACCATATATTTT.

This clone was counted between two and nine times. The CDR3 nucleotides read TGTGCCAGCAGTTTCCAGGGAGGGGGGCTCTCTGGAAACACCATATATTTT. This encodes CASSFQGGGLSGNTIYF. The chain is built from TRBV27 and TRBJ1-3, with a tentative D call TRBD1 (6 bases). From germline, CDR1 is MNHEY and CDR2 SMNVEV (reference sequence). Trimming pared 3 bases from V and 0 bases from J, leaving 15 bases between. This CDR3 region has 17 residues.

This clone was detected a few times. The CDR3 reads CASSQIFRDSNSPLHF. The DNA for the CDR3 is TGTGCCAGCAGCCAAATCTTCCGGGACAGCAATTCACCCCTCCACTTT. V is TRBV7-9 and J is TRBJ1-6; 7 nucleotides match TRBD1. V dropped 5 bases and J dropped 7; count of bases not matched to a gene: 11. CDR1 SEHNR and CDR2 FQNEAQ come from the germline V gene (reference sequence). CDR3 length: 16 amino acids.

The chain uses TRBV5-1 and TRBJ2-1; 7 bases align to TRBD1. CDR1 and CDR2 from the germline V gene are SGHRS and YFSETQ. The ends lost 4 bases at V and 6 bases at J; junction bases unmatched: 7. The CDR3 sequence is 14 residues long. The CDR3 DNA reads TGCGCCAGCAGCCCATCGACAGGGATCAATGAGCAGTTCTTC. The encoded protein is CASSPSTGINEQFF.

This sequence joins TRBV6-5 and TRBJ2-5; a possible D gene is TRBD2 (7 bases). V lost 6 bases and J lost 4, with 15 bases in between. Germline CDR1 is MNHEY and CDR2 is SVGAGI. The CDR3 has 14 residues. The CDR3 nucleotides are TGTGCCAGCAGATTGGGGGGGCCGGGAGAGACCCAGTACTTC. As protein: CASRLGGPGETQYF.

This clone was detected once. Here the CDR3 DNA reads TGTGCCAGCAGCTTAGGGTCGGGAGCGCGAAACCAAGAGACCCAGTACTTC. Its translation: CASSLGSGARNQETQYF. V usage is TRBV11-2 and J usage is TRBJ2-5; D may be TRBD2 (6 bases). V was pared by 1 base and J by 0 bases, with 15 bases between. The CDR3 is made up of 17 amino acids. CDR1 and CDR2 from the germline V gene are SGHAT and FQNNGV. Drawing the rest from reference TRBV11-2 and TRBJ2-5, the complete variable domain is EAGVAQSPRYKIIEKRQSVAFWCNPISGHATLYWYQQILGQGPKLLIQFQNNGVVDDSQLPKDRFSAERLKGVDSTLKIQPAKLEDSAVYLCASSLGSGARNQETQYFGPGTRLLVL.

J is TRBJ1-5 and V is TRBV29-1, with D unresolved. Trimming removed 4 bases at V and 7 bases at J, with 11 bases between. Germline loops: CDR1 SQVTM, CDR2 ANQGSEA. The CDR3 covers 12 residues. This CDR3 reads CSVGRHGQPQHF. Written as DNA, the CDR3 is TGCAGCGTTGGTAGACACGGACAGCCCCAGCATTTT. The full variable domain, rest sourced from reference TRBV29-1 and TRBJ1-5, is SAVISQKPSRDICQRGTSLTIQCQVDSQVTMMFWYRQQPGQSLTLIATANQGSEATYESGFVIDKFPISRPNLTFSTLTVSNMSPEDSSIYLCSVGRHGQPQHFGDGTRLSIL.

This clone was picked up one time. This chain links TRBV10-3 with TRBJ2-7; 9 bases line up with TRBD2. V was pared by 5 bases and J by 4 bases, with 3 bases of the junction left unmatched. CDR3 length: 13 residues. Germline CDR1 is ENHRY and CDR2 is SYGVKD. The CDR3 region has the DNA TGTGCCATCAGTCCGGGACTAGCTTACGAGCAGTACTTC. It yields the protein CAISPGLAYEQYF.

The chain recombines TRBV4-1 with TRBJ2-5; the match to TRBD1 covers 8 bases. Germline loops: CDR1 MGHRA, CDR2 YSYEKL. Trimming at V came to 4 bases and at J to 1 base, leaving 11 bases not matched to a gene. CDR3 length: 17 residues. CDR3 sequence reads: CASSRDRTAHLQETQYF. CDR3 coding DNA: TGCGCCAGCAGCCGGGACAGGACCGCTCATCTCCAAGAGACCCAGTACTTC.

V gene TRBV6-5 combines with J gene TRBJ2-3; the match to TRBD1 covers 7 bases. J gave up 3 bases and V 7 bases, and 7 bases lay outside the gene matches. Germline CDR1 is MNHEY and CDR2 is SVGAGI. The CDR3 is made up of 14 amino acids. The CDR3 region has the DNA TGTGCCAGCATCCACGGGACAGAAACAGATACGCAGTATTTT. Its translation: CASIHGTETDTQYF.

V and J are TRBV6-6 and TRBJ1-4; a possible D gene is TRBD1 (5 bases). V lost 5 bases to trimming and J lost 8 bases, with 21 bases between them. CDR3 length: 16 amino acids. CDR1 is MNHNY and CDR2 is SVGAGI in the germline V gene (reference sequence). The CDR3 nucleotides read TGTGCCAGCAGTCCCGACATTGGGACTCCCCTAGAAAAACTGTTTTTT. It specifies CASSPDIGTPLEKLFF.

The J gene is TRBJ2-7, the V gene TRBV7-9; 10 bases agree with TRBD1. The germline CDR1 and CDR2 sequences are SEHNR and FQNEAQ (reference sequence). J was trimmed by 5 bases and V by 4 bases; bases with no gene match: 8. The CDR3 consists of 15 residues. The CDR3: CASSSTGTGVNEQYF. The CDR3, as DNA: TGTGCCAGCAGCTCAACCGGGACAGGGGTTAACGAGCAGTACTTC.

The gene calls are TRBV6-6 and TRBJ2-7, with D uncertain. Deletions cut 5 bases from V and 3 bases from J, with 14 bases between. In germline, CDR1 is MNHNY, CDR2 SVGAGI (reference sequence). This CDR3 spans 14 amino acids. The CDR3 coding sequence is TGTGCCAGCAGTACCCCCCGACGCGGCTACGAGCAGTACTTC. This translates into CASSTPRRGYEQYF.

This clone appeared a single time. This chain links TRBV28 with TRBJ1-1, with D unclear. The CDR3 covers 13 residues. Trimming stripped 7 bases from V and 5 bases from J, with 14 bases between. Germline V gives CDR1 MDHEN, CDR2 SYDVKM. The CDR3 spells CASKTSAGTEAFF. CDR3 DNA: TGTGCCAGCAAGACATCTGCGGGAACTGAAGCTTTCTTT.

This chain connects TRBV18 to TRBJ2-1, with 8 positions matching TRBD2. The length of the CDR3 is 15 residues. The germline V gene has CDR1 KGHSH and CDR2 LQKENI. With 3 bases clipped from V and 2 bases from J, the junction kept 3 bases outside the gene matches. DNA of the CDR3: TGTGCCAGCTCACCGGTAGCGGGGACCTACAATGAGCAGTTCTTC. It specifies CASSPVAGTYNEQFF.

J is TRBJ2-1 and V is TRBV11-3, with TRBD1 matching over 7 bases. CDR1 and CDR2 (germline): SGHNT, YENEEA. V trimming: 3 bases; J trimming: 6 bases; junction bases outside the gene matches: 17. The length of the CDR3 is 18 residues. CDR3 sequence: CASSFLLKGALSCNEQFF. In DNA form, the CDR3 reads TGTGCCAGCAGCTTTCTCCTCAAGGGGGCCCTCTCATGCAATGAGCAGTTCTTC.

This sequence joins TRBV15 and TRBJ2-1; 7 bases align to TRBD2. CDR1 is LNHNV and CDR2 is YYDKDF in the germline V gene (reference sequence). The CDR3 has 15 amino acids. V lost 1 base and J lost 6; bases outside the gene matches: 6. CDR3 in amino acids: CATSRVFAGANEQFF. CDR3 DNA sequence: TGTGCCACCAGCAGAGTGTTTGCGGGAGCCAATGAGCAGTTCTTC.

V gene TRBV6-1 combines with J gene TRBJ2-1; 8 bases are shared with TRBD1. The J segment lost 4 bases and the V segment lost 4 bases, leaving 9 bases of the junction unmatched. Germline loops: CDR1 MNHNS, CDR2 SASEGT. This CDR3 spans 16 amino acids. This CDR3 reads CASSVGAGTGYNEQFF. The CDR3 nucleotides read TGTGCCAGCAGTGTTGGCGCCGGGACAGGATACAATGAGCAGTTCTTC.

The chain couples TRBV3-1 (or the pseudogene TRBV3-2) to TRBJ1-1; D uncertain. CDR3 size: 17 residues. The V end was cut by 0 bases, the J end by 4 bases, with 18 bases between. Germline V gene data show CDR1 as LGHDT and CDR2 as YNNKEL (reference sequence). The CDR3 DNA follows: TGTGCCAGCAGCCAAGATGGCCGGGTCCGGCGTGGCACTGAAGCTTTCTTT. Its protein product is CASSQDGRVRRGTEAFF.

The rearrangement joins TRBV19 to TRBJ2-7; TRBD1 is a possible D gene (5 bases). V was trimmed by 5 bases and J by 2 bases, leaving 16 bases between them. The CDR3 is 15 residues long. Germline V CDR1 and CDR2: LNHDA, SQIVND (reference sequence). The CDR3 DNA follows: TGTGCCAGTAGTCCTCCAAGCAGGGCCACCTACGAGCAGTACTTC. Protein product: CASSPPSRATYEQYF.

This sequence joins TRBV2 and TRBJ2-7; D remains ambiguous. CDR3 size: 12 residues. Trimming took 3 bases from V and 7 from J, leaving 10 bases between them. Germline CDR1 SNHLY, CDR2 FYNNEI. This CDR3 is CASSEPVREQYF. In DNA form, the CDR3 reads TGTGCCAGCAGTGAGCCCGTCAGGGAGCAGTACTTC.

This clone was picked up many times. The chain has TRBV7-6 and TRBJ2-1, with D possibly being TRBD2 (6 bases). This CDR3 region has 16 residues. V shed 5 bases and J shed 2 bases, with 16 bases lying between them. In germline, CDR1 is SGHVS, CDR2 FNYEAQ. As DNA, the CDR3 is TGTGCCAGCAGCGAAACCGCCGGGGGACCCTACAATGAGCAGTTCTTC. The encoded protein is CASSETAGGPYNEQFF.

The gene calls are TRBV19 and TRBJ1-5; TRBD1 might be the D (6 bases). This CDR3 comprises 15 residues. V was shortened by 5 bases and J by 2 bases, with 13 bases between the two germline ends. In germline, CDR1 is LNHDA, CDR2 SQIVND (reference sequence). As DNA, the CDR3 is TGTGCCAGTAGTCCCCAGGGGCAGGGCAATCAGCCCCAGCATTTT. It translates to CASSPQGQGNQPQHF. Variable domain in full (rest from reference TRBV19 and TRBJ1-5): DGGITQSPKYLFRKEGQNVTLSCEQNLNHDAMYWYRQDPGQGLRLIYYSQIVNDFQKGDIAEGYSVSREKKESFPLTVTSAQKNPTAFYLCASSPQGQGNQPQHFGDGTRLSIL.